The 9 T cell receptor beta chains reported below all come from one sample, sequenced in a study of shared clonotypes between healthy human individuals. Only in-frame clones appear in the TCRdb table, and some are missing; sequencing was by immunoSEQ multiplex PCR. The data contain 300,000 to 400,000 clones, over 65% of them singletons. Sequenced: memory CD4+ T cells sorted from blood. The subset denotes: CD45RA-negative fraction. These receptors originate from a man under 40 in good health.

As for this clone: Other DNA sequences in this sample translate to the same CDR3. The chain has TRBV30 and TRBJ1-5; TRBD1 matches at 8 bases. Germline assignment: CDR1 GTSNPN and CDR2 SVGIG (reference sequence). Trimming took 1 base from V and 2 from J; bases not matched to a gene: 1. The CDR3 spans 14 residues. The CDR3 loop is CAWSEDRGNQPQHF. The CDR3 coding sequence is TGTGCCTGGAGTGAGGACAGGGGCAATCAGCCCCAGCATTTT.

This clone showed up just a few times. The rearrangement uses TRBV5-6 and TRBJ1-2; the match to TRBD1 covers 9 bases. J was trimmed by 1 base and V by 4 bases; bases with no gene match: 11. Germline V gives CDR1 SGHDT, CDR2 YYEEEE. This CDR3 comprises 17 residues. The DNA for the CDR3 is TGTGCCAGCAGCAAGGCCGGACAGGGGCTTTTTAACTATGGCTACACCTTC. Translated: CASSKAGQGLFNYGYTF. Full variable domain (outside the CDR3, taken from reference TRBV5-6 and TRBJ1-2): DAGVTQSPTHLIKTRGQQVTLRCSPKSGHDTVSWYQQALGQGPQFIFQYYEEEERQRGNFPDRFSGHQFPNYSSELNVNALLLGDSALYLCASSKAGQGLFNYGYTFGSGTRLTVV.

This clone was found once. This chain uses TRBV11-2 with TRBJ2-2, with a weak D call TRBD2 (5 bases). CDR3 size: 14 residues. Trimming left V 5 bases short and J 4 bases short, with 11 bases between. Germline CDR1 reads SGHAT; CDR2 reads FQNNGV. DNA for the CDR3: TGTGCCAGCAGCCAACAACTAGGCACCGGGGAGCTGTTTTTT. This sequence encodes CASSQQLGTGELFF.

The CDR3, as DNA: TGTGCCAGCAGCACTGGGGCGGGATACACCTACAATGAGCAGTTCTTC. It encodes CASSTGAGYTYNEQFF. The rearrangement uses TRBV21-1 and TRBJ2-1; TRBD2, the table's D call, lacks a check against the DNA. TRBV21-1 is a listed pseudogene. The CDR3 sequence is 16 residues long.

The rearrangement joins TRBV6-5 to TRBJ2-5; D uncertain. This CDR3 comprises 12 residues. Per germline, CDR1 MNHEY and CDR2 SVGAGI. Trimming took 0 bases from V and 7 from J, leaving 6 bases between them. DNA of the CDR3: TGTGCCAGCAGTTACTCTGCAGGGACCCAGTACTTC. Encoded protein: CASSYSAGTQYF.

A few counts support this clone. This same CDR3 is encoded by further DNA sequences in the sample. The rearrangement joins TRBV28 to TRBJ1-1; 7 bases line up with TRBD1. Per germline, CDR1 MDHEN and CDR2 SYDVKM. Germline trimming cut 7 bases from V and 0 bases from J; bases unmatched to any gene: 5. This CDR3 contains 14 residues. The DNA for the CDR3 is TGTGCCAGCACCGAGGGGGCCCTGAACACTGAAGCTTTCTTT. As protein: CASTEGALNTEAFF.

DNA of the CDR3: TGTGCCAGCAAGAGATGGAACACAGATACGCAGTATTTT. Translating gives CASKRWNTDTQYF. The gene calls are TRBV6-5 and TRBJ2-3; D not certain. V was trimmed by 7 bases and J by 2 bases, leaving 10 bases between them. This CDR3 comprises 13 residues. Germline V gene data show CDR1 as MNHEY and CDR2 as SVGAGI.

The chain uses TRBV29-1 and TRBJ2-2; D ambiguous. Trimming left V 6 bases short and J 3 bases short, with 11 bases between. This CDR3 has 13 residues. The germline CDR1 and CDR2 sequences are SQVTM and ANQGSEA. The CDR3 coding sequence is TGCAGCGTCCCACAATCCTACACCGGGGAGCTGTTTTTT. Translated: CSVPQSYTGELFF.

This clone turned up a few times. The chain carries TRBV7-9 and TRBJ1-4, with a weak D call TRBD1 (5 bases). The length of the CDR3 is 15 residues. Germline V gene data show CDR1 as SEHNR and CDR2 as FQNEAQ (reference sequence). The V gene lost 6 bases and the J gene lost 8 bases, with 19 bases spanning the gap. The CDR3 DNA follows: TGTGCCAGCAGATCTTCGCGGGGGTTGGGGGAAAAACTGTTTTTT. Protein: CASRSSRGLGEKLFF.